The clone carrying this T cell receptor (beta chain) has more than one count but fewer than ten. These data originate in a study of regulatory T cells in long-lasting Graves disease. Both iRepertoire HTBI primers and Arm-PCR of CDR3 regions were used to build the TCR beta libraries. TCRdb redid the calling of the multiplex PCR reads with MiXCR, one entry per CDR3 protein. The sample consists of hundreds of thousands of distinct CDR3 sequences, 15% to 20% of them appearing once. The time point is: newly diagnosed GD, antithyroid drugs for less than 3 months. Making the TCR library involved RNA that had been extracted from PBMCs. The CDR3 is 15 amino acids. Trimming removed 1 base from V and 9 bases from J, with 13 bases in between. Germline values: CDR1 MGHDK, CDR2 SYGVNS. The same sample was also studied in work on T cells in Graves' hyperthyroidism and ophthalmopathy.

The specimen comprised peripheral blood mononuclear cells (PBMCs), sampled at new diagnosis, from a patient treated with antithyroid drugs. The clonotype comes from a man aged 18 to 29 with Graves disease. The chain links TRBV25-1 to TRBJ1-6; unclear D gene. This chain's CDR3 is CASSELGGYGSPLHF. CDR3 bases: TGTGCCAGCAGTGAATTGGGAGGGTACGGTTCACCCCTCCACTTT.